This T cell receptor beta chain was captured in a study of blood T cells in healthy people across ages. At the level of the study: With template switching, about one barcoded beta molecule was captured per two T cells.

Together with a sample-barcoded 5' primer, a J-beta primer mix was included in a second PCR lasting 7 to 11 cycles. CDR3-containing paired-end reads numbering at least 3 million came from each sample. TCRdb re-analysed the 5' RACE reads in MiXCR, keeping a single row per CDR3 protein. The sample records roughly 680,000 distinct CDR3 sequences, 45% to 60% being singletons. There are many counts of this clonotype. The V end was cut by 3 bases, the J end by 4 bases, with 19 bases between. Germline V CDR1 and CDR2: SGHTA, FQGNSA. CDR3 length: 16 amino acids. This receptor was identified in an elderly woman in good health. J is TRBJ2-7 and V is TRBV7-2, with a tentative D call TRBD2 (7 bases). Sequencing was done on a sample of blood. This CDR3 reads CASSFPRGGLYYEQYF. The CDR3 nucleotides are TGTGCCAGCAGCTTCCCCAGGGGAGGGCTCTATTACGAGCAGTACTTC.